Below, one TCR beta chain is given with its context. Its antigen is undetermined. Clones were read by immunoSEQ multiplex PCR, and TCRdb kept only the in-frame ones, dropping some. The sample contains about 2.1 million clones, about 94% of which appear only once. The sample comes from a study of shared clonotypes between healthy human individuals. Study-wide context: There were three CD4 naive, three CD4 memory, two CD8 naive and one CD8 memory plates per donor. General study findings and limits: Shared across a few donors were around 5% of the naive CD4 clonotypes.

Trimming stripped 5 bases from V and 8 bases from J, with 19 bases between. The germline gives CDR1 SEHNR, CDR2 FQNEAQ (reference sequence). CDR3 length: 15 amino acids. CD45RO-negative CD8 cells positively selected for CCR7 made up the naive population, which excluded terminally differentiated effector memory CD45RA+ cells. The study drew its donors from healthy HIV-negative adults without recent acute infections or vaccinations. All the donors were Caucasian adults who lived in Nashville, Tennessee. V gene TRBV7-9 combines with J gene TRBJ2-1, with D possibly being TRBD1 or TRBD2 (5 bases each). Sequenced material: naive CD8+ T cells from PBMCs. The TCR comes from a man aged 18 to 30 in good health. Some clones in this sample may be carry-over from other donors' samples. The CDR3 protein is CASSPMPGTLDEQFF. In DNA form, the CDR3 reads TGTGCCAGCAGCCCTATGCCGGGGACCTTAGATGAGCAGTTCTTC.